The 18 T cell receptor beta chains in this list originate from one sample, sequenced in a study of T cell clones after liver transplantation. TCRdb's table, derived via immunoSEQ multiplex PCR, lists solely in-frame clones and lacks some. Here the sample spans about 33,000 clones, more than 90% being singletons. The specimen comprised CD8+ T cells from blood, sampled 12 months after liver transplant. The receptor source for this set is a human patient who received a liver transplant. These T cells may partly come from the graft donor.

CDR3 DNA: TGTGCCAGCAATCCGATGGGACAGGACAATGAGCAGTTCTTC. Its translation is CASNPMGQDNEQFF. The V call is TRBV5-4, the J call TRBJ2-1, with TRBD1 identical over 8 bases. The CDR3 is 14 residues long. V lost 6 bases, J lost 5 bases, and 7 bases stayed unmatched. Germline V gene sequence: CDR1 SGHNT, CDR2 YYREEE (reference sequence). The whole variable domain, remainder taken from reference TRBV5-4 and TRBJ2-1, is ETGVTQSPTHLIKTRGQQVTLRCSSQSGHNTVSWYQQALGQGPQFIFQYYREEENGRGNFPPRFSGLQFPNYSSELNVNALELDDSALYLCASNPMGQDNEQFFGPGTRLTVL.

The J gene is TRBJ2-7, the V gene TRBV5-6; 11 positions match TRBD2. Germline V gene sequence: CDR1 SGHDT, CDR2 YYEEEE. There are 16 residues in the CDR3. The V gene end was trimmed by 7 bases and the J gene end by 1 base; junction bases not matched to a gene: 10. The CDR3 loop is CASQTSGSFGSYEQYF. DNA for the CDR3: TGTGCCAGCCAAACTAGCGGGAGTTTCGGGTCCTACGAGCAGTACTTC.

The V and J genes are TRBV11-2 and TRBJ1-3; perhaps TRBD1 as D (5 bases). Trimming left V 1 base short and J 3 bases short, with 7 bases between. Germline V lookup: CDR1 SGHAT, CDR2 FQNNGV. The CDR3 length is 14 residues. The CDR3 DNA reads TGTGCCAGCAGCTTAGTAGGGGTTGGAAACACCATATATTTT. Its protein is CASSLVGVGNTIYF.

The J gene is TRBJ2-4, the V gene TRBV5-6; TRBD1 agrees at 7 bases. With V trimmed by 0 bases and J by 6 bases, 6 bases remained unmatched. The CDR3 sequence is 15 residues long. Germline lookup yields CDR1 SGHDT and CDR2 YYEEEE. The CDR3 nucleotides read TGTGCCAGCAGCTTGGAAGAGACAGGGATAAACATTCAGTACTTC. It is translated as CASSLEETGINIQYF.

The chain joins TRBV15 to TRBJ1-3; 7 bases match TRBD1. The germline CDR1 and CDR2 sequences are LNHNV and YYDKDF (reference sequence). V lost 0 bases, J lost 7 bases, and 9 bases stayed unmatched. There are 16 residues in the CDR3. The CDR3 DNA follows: TGTGCCACCAGCAGAGATCGTGGACAGGCCGGGAACACCATATATTTT. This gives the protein CATSRDRGQAGNTIYF.

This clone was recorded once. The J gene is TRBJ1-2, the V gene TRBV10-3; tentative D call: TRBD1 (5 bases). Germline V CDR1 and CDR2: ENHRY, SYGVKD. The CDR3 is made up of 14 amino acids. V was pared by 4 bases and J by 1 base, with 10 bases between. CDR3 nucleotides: TGTGCCATCAGTGTGGACAAATATAACTATGGCTACACCTTC. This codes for CAISVDKYNYGYTF.

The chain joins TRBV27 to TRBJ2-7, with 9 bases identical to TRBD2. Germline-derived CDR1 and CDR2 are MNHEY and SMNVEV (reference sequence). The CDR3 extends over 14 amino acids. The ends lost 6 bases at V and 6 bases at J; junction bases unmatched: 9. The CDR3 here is CASSLSGTSSEQYF. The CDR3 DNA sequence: TGTGCCAGCAGCCTTTCCGGGACTAGCTCCGAGCAGTACTTC.

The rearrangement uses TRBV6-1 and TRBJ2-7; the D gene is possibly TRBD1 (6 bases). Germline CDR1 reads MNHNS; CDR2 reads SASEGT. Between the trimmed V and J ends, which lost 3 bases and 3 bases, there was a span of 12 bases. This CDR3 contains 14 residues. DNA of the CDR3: TGTGCCAGCAGTGATCCAGGGGCGTACTACGAGCAGTACTTC. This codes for CASSDPGAYYEQYF.

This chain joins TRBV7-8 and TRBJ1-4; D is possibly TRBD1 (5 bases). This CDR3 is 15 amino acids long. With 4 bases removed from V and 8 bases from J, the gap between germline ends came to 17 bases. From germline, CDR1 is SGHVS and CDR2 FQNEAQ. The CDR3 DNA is TGTGCCAGCAGCTCACCGGGGGTCACCGCCGAAAAACTGTTTTTT. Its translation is CASSSPGVTAEKLFF. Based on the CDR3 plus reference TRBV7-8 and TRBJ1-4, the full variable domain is GAGVSQSPRYKVAKRGQDVALRCDPISGHVSLFWYQQALGQGPEFLTYFQNEAQLDKSGLPSDRFFAERPEGSVSTLKIQRTQQEDSAVYLCASSSPGVTAEKLFFGSGTQLSVL.

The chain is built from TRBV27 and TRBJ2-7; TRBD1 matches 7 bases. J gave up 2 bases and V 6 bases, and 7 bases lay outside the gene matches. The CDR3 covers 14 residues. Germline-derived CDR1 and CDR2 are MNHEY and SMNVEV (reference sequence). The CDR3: CASSQDRHTYEQYF. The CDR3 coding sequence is TGTGCCAGCAGCCAGGACAGGCATACCTACGAGCAGTACTTC.

In DNA form, the CDR3 reads TGTGCCAGCAACCAGGCCGGGACAGGGGTTAATCAGCCCCAGCATTTT. Encoded protein: CASNQAGTGVNQPQHF. The chain has TRBV28 and TRBJ1-5; 10 bases agree with TRBD1. CDR1 and CDR2 from the germline V gene are MDHEN and SYDVKM. The V gene end was trimmed by 7 bases and the J gene end by 4 bases; junction bases not matched to a gene: 10. This CDR3 is built from 16 residues.

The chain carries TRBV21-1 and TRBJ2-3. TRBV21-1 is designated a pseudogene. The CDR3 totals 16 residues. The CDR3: CASSKKSRAKGDTQYF. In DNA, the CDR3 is TGTGCCAGCAGCAAGAAAAGTAGGGCCAAGGGAGATACGCAGTATTTT.

The CDR3, as DNA: TGCGCCAGCAGCCAAGGGCGGGGTGCCTACGAGCAGTACTTC. Its translation: CASSQGRGAYEQYF. The chain carries TRBV4-1 and TRBJ2-7; weak D call: TRBD2 (6 bases). V lost 1 base to trimming and J lost 2 bases, with 9 bases between them. CDR3 size: 14 residues. Looked up from germline, CDR1 is MGHRA and CDR2 is YSYEKL.

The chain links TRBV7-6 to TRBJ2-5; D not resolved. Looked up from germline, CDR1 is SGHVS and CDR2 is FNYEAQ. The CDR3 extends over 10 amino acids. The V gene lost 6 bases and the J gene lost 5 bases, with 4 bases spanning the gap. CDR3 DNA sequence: TGTGCCAGCAGGGGGGAGACCCAGTACTTC. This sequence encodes CASRGETQYF.

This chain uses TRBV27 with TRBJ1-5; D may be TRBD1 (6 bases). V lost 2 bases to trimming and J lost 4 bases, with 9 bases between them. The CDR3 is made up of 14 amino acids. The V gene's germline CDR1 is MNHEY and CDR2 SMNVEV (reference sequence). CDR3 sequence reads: CASSLRTENQPQHF. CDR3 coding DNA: TGTGCCAGCAGTTTAAGGACAGAGAATCAGCCCCAGCATTTT.

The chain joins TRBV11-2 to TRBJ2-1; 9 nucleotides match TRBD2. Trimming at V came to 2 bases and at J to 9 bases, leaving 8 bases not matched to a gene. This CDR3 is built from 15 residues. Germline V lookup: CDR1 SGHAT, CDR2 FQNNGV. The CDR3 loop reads CASSLLGTSKIEQFF. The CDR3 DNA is TGTGCCAGCAGCTTACTGGGGACTAGCAAGATTGAGCAGTTCTTC.

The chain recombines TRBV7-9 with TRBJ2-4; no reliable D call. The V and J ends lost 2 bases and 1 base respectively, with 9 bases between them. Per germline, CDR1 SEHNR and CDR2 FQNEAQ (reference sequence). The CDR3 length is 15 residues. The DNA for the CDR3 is TGTGCCAGCAGCTTACAGAAGGCGGCCAAAAACATTCAGTACTTC. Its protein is CASSLQKAAKNIQYF.

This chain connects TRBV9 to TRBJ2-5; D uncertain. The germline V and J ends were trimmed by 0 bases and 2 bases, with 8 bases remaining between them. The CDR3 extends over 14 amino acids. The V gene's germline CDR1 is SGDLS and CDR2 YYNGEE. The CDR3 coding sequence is TGTGCCAGCAGCGTAGACAGTGATCAAGAGACCCAGTACTTC. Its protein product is CASSVDSDQETQYF.